The 23 T cell receptor beta chains presented below share a single source sample, sequenced in a study of T cells in tuberculosis. Sorting used thawed, overnight-rested PBMC stained with anti-CD3, a viability dye and GMM-loaded CD1B tetramer. C32 glucose monomycolate from Rhodococcus equi was loaded onto the CD1B tetramers. The table came from immunoSEQ multiplex PCR; TCRdb's copy has only in-frame clones and leaves some out. The sample holds around 50,000 clones, approximately 85% seen once. The material sequenced was CD1b-GMM tetramer-negative cells sorted from PBMCs. The receptors stem from an adult woman with latent tuberculosis.

The chain employs TRBV28 and TRBJ2-2; D ambiguous. Germline-derived CDR1 and CDR2 are MDHEN and SYDVKM. V dropped 4 bases and J dropped 1 base, with 4 bases sitting between them. The CDR3 sequence is 13 residues long. The CDR3, as DNA: TGTGCCAGCAGTTATCAGAACACCGGGGAGCTGTTTTTT. Translating gives CASSYQNTGELFF.

CDR3 amino acids: CASSQDRDSLYEQYF. CDR3 nucleotide sequence: TGCGCCAGCAGCCAAGATCGGGACAGCCTCTACGAGCAGTACTTC. The V call is TRBV4-3, the J call TRBJ2-7, with 7 bases aligning to TRBD1. The germline V gene has CDR1 LGHNA and CDR2 YSLEER. This CDR3 has 15 amino acids. Unmatched junction bases numbered 5, after V lost 0 bases and J lost 3 bases.

V gene TRBV19 combines with J gene TRBJ1-2, with D possibly matching TRBD1 (6 bases). V was trimmed by 0 bases and J by 4 bases, leaving 15 bases between them. The CDR3 has 16 amino acids. CDR1 LNHDA and CDR2 SQIVND come from the germline V gene (reference sequence). CDR3: CASSIDKTGIFYGYTF. The CDR3 bases are TGTGCCAGTAGTATAGATAAAACAGGGATCTTCTATGGCTACACCTTC.

The gene calls are TRBV9 and TRBJ2-1, with 8 bases matching TRBD2. Germline CDR1 SGDLS, CDR2 YYNGEE. J was trimmed by 2 bases and V by 1 base; bases with no gene match: 8. The CDR3 runs 17 residues. The CDR3 DNA is TGTGCCAGCAGCGTAAGTCCTAGCGGGTTGGCCTACAATGAGCAGTTCTTC. Encoded protein: CASSVSPSGLAYNEQFF.

The J gene is TRBJ2-7, the V gene TRBV10-3; D is perhaps TRBD2 (5 bases). Trimming took 3 bases from V and 1 from J, leaving 13 bases between them. CDR3 length: 15 amino acids. CDR1 is ENHRY and CDR2 is SYGVKD in the germline V gene. For the CDR3, the DNA is TGTGCCATCAGTGATCAGAGGGTGGGGTCCTACGAGCAGTACTTC. Protein: CAISDQRVGSYEQYF.

This clone was detected once. The chain links TRBV6-5 to TRBJ2-7; D is unresolved. This CDR3 region has 14 residues. Germline values: CDR1 MNHEY, CDR2 SVGAGI. With 0 bases removed from V and 1 base from J, the gap between germline ends came to 7 bases. The CDR3 reads CASSYSSRSYEQYF. The CDR3 DNA sequence: TGTGCCAGCAGTTACTCTTCCAGATCCTACGAGCAGTACTTC.

The gene calls are TRBV4-1 and TRBJ2-1; 7 nucleotides line up with TRBD2. The junction had 14 bases not matched to a gene; V was cut back by 2 bases and J by 4 bases. The CDR3 loop spans 18 amino acids. From germline, CDR1 is MGHRA and CDR2 YSYEKL. The CDR3 loop is CASSQLSSGPRGYNEQFF. Written as DNA, the CDR3 is TGCGCCAGCAGCCAACTAAGTAGCGGGCCTCGAGGATACAATGAGCAGTTCTTC.

The rearrangement joins TRBV27 to TRBJ1-2, with D possibly matching TRBD1 (6 bases). Trimming took 5 bases from V and 6 from J, leaving 19 bases between them. The CDR3 has 15 amino acids. Germline-derived CDR1 and CDR2 are MNHEY and SMNVEV (reference sequence). In DNA form, the CDR3 reads TGTGCCAGCAGTCCCCTTACCACAGGGCGGGATGGCTACACCTTC. Amino acid sequence: CASSPLTTGRDGYTF.

This chain links TRBV4-1 with TRBJ2-2; 12 bases match TRBD2. The germline gives CDR1 MGHRA, CDR2 YSYEKL. The CDR3 spans 19 residues. After removal of 3 bases from V and 4 bases from J, the junction contained 12 bases not matched to a gene. DNA for the CDR3: TGCGCCAGCAGCCATAGGACTAGCGGGACCGGACTCGTCACCGGGGAGCTGTTTTTT. It specifies CASSHRTSGTGLVTGELFF.

The chain has TRBV11-1 and TRBJ2-7; 12 positions match TRBD1. In germline, CDR1 is SGHAT, CDR2 FQDESV (reference sequence). This CDR3 is built from 17 residues. Losses at the gene ends were 5 bases for V and 4 bases for J; bases not matched to a gene: 12. The CDR3 DNA reads as TGTGCCAGCAGCCCCGGGGACAGGGGGCGATTGGGATACGAGCAGTACTTC. This sequence encodes CASSPGDRGRLGYEQYF.

The count of this clone is one. CDR3 sequence reads: CASTSGTGPRQPQHF. CDR3 in DNA: TGTGCCAGCACTTCCGGGACAGGCCCCCGGCAGCCCCAGCATTTT. V usage is TRBV2 and J usage is TRBJ1-5; 8 positions agree with TRBD1. CDR1 and CDR2 (germline): SNHLY, FYNNEI. The CDR3 contains 15 residues. J was trimmed by 7 bases and V by 7 bases; bases with no gene match: 12.

This sequence joins TRBV6-5 and TRBJ1-4; D perhaps matches TRBD1 (5 bases). Germline V CDR1 and CDR2: MNHEY, SVGAGI. The V gene lost 2 bases and the J gene lost 7 bases, with 8 bases spanning the gap. CDR3 size: 13 residues. For the CDR3, the DNA is TGTGCCAGCAGTTACCAGGGTGGTGAAAAACTGTTTTTT. Encoded protein: CASSYQGGEKLFF.

The chain recombines TRBV4-3 with TRBJ1-1; TRBD1 is a possible D gene (5 bases). The V end was cut by 3 bases, the J end by 7 bases, with 21 bases between. CDR3 length: 16 amino acids. CDR1 is LGHNA and CDR2 is YSLEER in the germline V gene. The CDR3 DNA sequence: TGCGCCAGCAGCCAGGAAGTGGGACTGAGGCATTTTGAAGCTTTCTTT. Its protein is CASSQEVGLRHFEAFF.

CDR3 residues: CASSLLGGASNEQFF. In DNA, the CDR3 is TGTGCCAGCAGCTTATTAGGCGGGGCTAGCAATGAGCAGTTCTTC. This chain uses TRBV13 with TRBJ2-1; D is possibly TRBD2 (6 bases). This CDR3 spans 15 amino acids. The germline V gene has CDR1 PRHDT and CDR2 FYEKMQ (reference sequence). With 2 bases removed from V and 6 bases from J, the gap between germline ends came to 14 bases.

The CDR3, as DNA: TGTGCCAGCAGCCCAGCCGGAGGCGGCTACGAGCAGTACTTC. Residues: CASSPAGGGYEQYF. The chain uses TRBV7-9 and TRBJ2-5; a possible D gene is TRBD2 (5 bases). Gene TRBJ2-7 matches the end of the DNA better, so the J call may be wrong. CDR1 and CDR2 from the germline V gene are SEHNR and FQNEAQ (reference sequence). This CDR3 is built from 14 residues.

V is TRBV5-1 and J is TRBJ2-1, with 13 nucleotides matching TRBD2. Germline loops: CDR1 SGHRS, CDR2 YFSETQ. The CDR3 runs 14 residues. V lost 5 bases, J lost 9 bases, and 5 bases stayed unmatched. The CDR3 spells CASRLAGGPGEQFF. The CDR3 DNA reads TGCGCCAGCAGACTAGCGGGAGGGCCTGGTGAGCAGTTCTTC.

This clone was seen a single time. The rearrangement uses TRBV5-6 and TRBJ2-3; maybe TRBD2 (7 bases). CDR3 length equals 16 residues. CDR1 and CDR2 from the germline V gene are SGHDT and YYEEEE. The V end lost 0 bases, the J end lost 6 bases, and 17 bases lay between the germline ends. In DNA, the CDR3 is TGTGCCAGCAGCTTGGAGGATGGGGGGGCGCGGGATACGCAGTATTTT. It yields the protein CASSLEDGGARDTQYF.

This chain links TRBV4-3 with TRBJ1-1; perhaps TRBD1 as D (6 bases). The germline gives CDR1 LGHNA, CDR2 YSLEER. Deletions cut 0 bases from V and 5 bases from J, with 13 bases between. There are 15 residues in the CDR3. The CDR3 spells CASSQDQIGTTEAFF. The CDR3 DNA reads as TGCGCCAGCAGCCAAGATCAAATCGGGACAACTGAAGCTTTCTTT.

The CDR3 is CASSWGDRSSFEQYF. CDR3 coding DNA: TGCGCCAGCAGCTGGGGGGACCGATCTTCGTTCGAGCAGTACTTC. V gene TRBV5-1 combines with J gene TRBJ2-7; maybe TRBD2 (6 bases). Germline-derived CDR1 and CDR2 are SGHRS and YFSETQ. Trimming took off 3 bases at V and 6 bases at J, with 19 bases between the two ends. The CDR3 extends over 15 amino acids.

V gene TRBV5-1 combines with J gene TRBJ2-7; 7 nucleotides align to TRBD1. Germline-derived CDR1 and CDR2 are SGHRS and YFSETQ. V shed 4 bases, J shed 5 bases, and the junction held 6 bases outside the gene matches. This CDR3 region has 13 residues. The CDR3 is CASSPLDRDEQYF. CDR3 DNA sequence: TGCGCCAGCAGCCCCTTAGACAGGGACGAGCAGTACTTC.

The gene calls are TRBV15 and TRBJ2-2; 10 bases are shared with TRBD1. The CDR3 has 17 residues. With 0 bases clipped from V and 6 bases from J, the junction kept 7 bases outside the gene matches. CDR1 and CDR2 (germline): LNHNV, YYDKDF (reference sequence). This chain's CDR3 is CATSRDRTGGRAGELFF. DNA for the CDR3: TGTGCCACCAGCAGAGATAGGACAGGGGGAAGGGCCGGGGAGCTGTTTTTT.

This rearrangement joins TRBV5-1 to TRBJ1-1; TRBD1 agrees at 9 bases. The CDR3 has 14 residues. V was clipped by 4 bases and J by 1 base; unmatched bases: 2. Germline CDR1 reads SGHRS; CDR2 reads YFSETQ. The CDR3 coding sequence is TGCGCCAGCAGCGAGGGACAGGGGAACACTGAAGCTTTCTTT. Translating it yields CASSEGQGNTEAFF.

The chain links TRBV5-1 to TRBJ2-7; 7 bases align to TRBD2. Losses at the gene ends were 1 base for V and 6 bases for J; bases not matched to a gene: 7. Germline V CDR1 and CDR2: SGHRS, YFSETQ. The CDR3 extends over 14 amino acids. The CDR3 DNA follows: TGCGCCAGCAGCTTGTGGGGGGGAGGTCCCGAGCAGTACTTC. Translation gives CASSLWGGGPEQYF.